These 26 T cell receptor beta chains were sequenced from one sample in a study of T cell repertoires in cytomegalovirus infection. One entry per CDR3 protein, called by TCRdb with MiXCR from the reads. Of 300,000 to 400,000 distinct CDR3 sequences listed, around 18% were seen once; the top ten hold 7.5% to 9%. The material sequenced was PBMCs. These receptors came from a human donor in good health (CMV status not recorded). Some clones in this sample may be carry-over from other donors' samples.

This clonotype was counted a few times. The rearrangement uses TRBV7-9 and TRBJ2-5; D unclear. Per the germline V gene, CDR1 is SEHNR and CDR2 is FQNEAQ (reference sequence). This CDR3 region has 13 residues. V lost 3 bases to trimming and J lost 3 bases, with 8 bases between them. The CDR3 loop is CASSFAEKETQYF. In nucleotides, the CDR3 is TGTGCCAGCAGCTTTGCGGAAAAAGAGACCCAGTACTTC.

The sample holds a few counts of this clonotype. CDR3 DNA sequence: TGCGCCAGCAGCCGACTAGCGGGGATCAATGAGCAGTTCTTC. It specifies CASSRLAGINEQFF. The chain employs TRBV23-1 and TRBJ2-1, with 11 bases matching TRBD2. TRBV23-1 is flagged as an ORF with uncertain function. V dropped 6 bases and J dropped 6; count of bases not matched to a gene: 4. There are 14 residues in the CDR3.

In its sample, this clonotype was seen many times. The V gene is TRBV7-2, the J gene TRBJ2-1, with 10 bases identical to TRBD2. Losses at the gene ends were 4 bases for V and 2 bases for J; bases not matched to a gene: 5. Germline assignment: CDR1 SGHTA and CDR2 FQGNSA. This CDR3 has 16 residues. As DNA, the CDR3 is TGTGCCAGCAGCTCCTTAGCGGGAGGCACCTACAATGAGCAGTTCTTC. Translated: CASSSLAGGTYNEQFF. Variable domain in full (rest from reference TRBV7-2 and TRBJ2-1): GAGVSQSPSNKVTEKGKDVELRCDPISGHTALYWYRQSLGQGLEFLIYFQGNSAPDKSGLPSDRFSAERTGGSVSTLTIQRTQQEDSAVYLCASSSLAGGTYNEQFFGPGTRLTVL.

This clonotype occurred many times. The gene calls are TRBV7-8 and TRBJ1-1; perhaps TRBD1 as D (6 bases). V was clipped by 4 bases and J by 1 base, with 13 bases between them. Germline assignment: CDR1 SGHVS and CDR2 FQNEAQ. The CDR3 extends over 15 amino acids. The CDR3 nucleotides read TGTGCCAGCAGCTGGGGGGCGACAGGGAACACTGAAGCTTTCTTT. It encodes CASSWGATGNTEAFF.

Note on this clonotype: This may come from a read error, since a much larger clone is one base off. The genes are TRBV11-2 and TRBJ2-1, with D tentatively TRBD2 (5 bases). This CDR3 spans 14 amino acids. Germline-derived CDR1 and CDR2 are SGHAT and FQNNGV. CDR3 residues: CASSLDGLLNEQSF. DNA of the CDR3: TGTGCCAGCAGCTTAGATGGACTCCTCAATGAGCAGTCCTTC.

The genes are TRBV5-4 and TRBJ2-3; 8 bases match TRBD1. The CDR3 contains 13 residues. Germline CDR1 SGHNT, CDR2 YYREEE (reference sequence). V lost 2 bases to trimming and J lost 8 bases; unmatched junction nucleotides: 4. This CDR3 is CASSLGQGGTQYF. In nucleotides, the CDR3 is TGTGCCAGCAGCTTAGGACAGGGAGGTACGCAGTATTTT. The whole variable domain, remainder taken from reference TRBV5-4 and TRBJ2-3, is ETGVTQSPTHLIKTRGQQVTLRCSSQSGHNTVSWYQQALGQGPQFIFQYYREEENGRGNFPPRFSGLQFPNYSSELNVNALELDDSALYLCASSLGQGGTQYFGPGTRLTVL.

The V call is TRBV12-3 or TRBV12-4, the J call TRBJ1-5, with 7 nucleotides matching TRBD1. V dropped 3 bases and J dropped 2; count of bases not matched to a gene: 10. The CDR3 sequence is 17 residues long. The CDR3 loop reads CASSLEGAARGNQPQHF. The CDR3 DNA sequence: TGTGCCAGCAGTTTGGAGGGGGCGGCAAGGGGCAATCAGCCCCAGCATTTT.

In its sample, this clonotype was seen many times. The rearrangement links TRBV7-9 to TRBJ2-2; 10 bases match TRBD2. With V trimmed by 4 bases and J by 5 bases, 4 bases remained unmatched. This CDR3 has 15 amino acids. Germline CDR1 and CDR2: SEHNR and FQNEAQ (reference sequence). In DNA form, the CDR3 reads TGTGCCAGCAGCTACCTAGCGGGAGAGACCGGGGAGCTGTTTTTT. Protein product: CASSYLAGETGELFF.

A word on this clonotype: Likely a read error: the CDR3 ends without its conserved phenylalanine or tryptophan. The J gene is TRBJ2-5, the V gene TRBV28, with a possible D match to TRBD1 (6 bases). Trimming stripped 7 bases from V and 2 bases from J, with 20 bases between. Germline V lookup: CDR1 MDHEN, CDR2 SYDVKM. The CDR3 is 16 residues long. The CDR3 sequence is CASTSLGQGNQETQYS. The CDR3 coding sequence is TGTGCCAGCACCTCCCTGGGGCAGGGGAATCAAGAGACCCAGTACTCC.

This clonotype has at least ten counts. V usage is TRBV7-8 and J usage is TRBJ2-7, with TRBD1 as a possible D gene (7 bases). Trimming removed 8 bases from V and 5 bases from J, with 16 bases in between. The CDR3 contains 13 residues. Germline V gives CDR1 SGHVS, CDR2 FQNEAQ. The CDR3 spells CASSSGGGDEQYF. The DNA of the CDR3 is TGTGCCAGCTCATCAGGGGGAGGCGACGAGCAGTACTTC.

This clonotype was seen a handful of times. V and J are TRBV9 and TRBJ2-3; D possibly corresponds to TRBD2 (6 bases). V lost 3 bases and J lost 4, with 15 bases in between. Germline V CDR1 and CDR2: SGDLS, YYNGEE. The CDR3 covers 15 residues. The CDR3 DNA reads TGTGCCAGCAGCGAACGGAGGGCCCCGCCAGATACGCAGTATTTT. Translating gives CASSERRAPPDTQYF.

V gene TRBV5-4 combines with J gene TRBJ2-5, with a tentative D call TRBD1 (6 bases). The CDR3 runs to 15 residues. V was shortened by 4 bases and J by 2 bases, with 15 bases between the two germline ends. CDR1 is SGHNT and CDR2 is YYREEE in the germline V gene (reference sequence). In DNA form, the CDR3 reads TGTGCCAGCAGCCCCAGCGGACAGAGGCAAGAGACCCAGTACTTC. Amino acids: CASSPSGQRQETQYF. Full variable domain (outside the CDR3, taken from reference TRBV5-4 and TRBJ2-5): ETGVTQSPTHLIKTRGQQVTLRCSSQSGHNTVSWYQQALGQGPQFIFQYYREEENGRGNFPPRFSGLQFPNYSSELNVNALELDDSALYLCASSPSGQRQETQYFGPGTRLLVL.

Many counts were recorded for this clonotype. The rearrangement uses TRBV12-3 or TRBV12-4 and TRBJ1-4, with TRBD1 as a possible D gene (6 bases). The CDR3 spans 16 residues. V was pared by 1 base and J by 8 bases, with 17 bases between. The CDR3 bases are TGTGCCAGCAGTTTAGTACGCGGCCAGGGGAGGGAAAAACTGTTTTTT. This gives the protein CASSLVRGQGREKLFF.

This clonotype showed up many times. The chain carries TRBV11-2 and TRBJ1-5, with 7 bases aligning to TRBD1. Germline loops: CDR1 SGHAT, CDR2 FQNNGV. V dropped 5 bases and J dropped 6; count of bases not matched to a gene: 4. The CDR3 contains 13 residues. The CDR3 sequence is CASSGGQAQPQHF. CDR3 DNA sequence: TGTGCCAGCAGCGGCGGACAGGCTCAGCCCCAGCATTTT.

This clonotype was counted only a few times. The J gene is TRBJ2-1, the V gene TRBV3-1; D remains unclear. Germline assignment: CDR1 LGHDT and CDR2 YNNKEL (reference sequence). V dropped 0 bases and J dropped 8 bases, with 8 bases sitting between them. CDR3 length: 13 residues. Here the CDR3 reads CASSQEGVDEQFF. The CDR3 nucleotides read TGTGCCAGCAGCCAAGAAGGAGTTGATGAGCAGTTCTTC.

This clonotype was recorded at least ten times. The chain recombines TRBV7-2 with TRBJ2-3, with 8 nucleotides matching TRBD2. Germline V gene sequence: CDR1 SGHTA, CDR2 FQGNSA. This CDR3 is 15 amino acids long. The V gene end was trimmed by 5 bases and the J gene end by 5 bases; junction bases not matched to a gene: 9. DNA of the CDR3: TGTGCCAGCAGCCCACTGGGTAGCGGGGAAGATACGCAGTATTTT. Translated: CASSPLGSGEDTQYF.

CDR3 sequence (DNA): TGTGCCAGCAGTTACTCCGTAGCGGGAGGGCCCTACGAGCAGTACTTC. This translates into CASSYSVAGGPYEQYF. The chain employs TRBV6-2 or TRBV6-3 and TRBJ2-7, with 11 bases that match TRBD2. J lost 2 bases, V lost 0 bases, and 3 bases had no gene match. The CDR3 totals 16 residues. Germline CDR1 is MNHEY and CDR2 is SVGEGT.

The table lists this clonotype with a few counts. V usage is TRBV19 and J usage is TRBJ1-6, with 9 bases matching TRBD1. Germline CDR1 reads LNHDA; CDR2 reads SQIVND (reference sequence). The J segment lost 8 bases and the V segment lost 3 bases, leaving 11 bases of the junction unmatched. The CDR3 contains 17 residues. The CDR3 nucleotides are TGTGCCAGTAGTATCCCCCCCGGGACAGGGCGGGATTCACCCCTCCACTTT. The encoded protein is CASSIPPGTGRDSPLHF.

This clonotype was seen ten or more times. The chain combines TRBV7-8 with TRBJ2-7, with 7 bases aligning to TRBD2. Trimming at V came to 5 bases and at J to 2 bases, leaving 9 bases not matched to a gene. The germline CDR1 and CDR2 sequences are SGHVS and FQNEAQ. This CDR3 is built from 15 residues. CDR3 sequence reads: CASSGGVRETYEQYF. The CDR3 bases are TGTGCCAGCAGCGGAGGGGTGCGGGAGACCTACGAGCAGTACTTC. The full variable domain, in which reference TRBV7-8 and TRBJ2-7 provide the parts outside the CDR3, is GAGVSQSPRYKVAKRGQDVALRCDPISGHVSLFWYQQALGQGPEFLTYFQNEAQLDKSGLPSDRFFAERPEGSVSTLKIQRTQQEDSAVYLCASSGGVRETYEQYFGPGTRLTVT.

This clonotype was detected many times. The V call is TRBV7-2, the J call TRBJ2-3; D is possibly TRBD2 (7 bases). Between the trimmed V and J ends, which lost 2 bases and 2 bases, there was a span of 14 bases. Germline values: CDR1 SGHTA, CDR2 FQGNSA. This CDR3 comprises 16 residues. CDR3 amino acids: CASSLRGGVYTDTQYF. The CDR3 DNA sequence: TGTGCCAGCAGCTTAAGGGGGGGAGTATACACAGATACGCAGTATTTT.

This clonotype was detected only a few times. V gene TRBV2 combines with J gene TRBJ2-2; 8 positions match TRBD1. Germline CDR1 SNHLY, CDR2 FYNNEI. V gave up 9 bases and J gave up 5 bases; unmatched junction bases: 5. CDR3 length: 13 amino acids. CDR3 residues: CARWDRRTGELFF. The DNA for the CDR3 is TGTGCCAGATGGGACAGGAGGACCGGGGAGCTGTTTTTT.

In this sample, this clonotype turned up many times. The CDR3 sequence is CASSLAAVSGNTIYF. CDR3 coding DNA: TGTGCCAGCAGCTTAGCAGCAGTCTCTGGAAACACCATATATTTT. J is TRBJ1-3 and V is TRBV7-2; D not resolved. CDR3 length equals 15 residues. V lost 0 bases, J lost 0 bases, and 6 bases lay in between. Germline V gene data show CDR1 as SGHTA and CDR2 as FQGNSA.

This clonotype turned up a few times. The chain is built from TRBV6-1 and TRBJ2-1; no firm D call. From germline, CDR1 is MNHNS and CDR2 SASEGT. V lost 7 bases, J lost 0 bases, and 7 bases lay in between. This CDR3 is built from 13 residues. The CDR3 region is CASKLDSYNEQFF. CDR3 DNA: TGTGCCAGCAAGTTAGACTCCTACAATGAGCAGTTCTTC.

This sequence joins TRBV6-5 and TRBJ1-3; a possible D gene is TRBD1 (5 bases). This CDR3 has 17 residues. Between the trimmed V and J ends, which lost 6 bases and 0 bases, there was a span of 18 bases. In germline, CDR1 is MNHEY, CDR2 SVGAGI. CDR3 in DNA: TGTGCCAGCAGCCGCGGACAAGTTCGCCCCTCTGGAAACACCATATATTTT. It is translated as CASSRGQVRPSGNTIYF.

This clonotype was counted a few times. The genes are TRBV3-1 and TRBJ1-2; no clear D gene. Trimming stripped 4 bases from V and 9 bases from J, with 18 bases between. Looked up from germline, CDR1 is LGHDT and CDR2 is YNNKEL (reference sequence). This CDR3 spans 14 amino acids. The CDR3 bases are TGTGCCAGCAGCCTTAAAGCGGGAGTAGGTAGCTACACCTTC. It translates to CASSLKAGVGSYTF.

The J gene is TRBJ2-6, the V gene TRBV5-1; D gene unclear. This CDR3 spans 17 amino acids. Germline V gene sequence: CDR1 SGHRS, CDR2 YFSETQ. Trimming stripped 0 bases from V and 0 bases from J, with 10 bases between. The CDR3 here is CASSLAGRYSGANVLTF. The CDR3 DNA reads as TGCGCCAGCAGCTTGGCCGGAAGGTACTCTGGGGCCAACGTCCTGACTTTC.